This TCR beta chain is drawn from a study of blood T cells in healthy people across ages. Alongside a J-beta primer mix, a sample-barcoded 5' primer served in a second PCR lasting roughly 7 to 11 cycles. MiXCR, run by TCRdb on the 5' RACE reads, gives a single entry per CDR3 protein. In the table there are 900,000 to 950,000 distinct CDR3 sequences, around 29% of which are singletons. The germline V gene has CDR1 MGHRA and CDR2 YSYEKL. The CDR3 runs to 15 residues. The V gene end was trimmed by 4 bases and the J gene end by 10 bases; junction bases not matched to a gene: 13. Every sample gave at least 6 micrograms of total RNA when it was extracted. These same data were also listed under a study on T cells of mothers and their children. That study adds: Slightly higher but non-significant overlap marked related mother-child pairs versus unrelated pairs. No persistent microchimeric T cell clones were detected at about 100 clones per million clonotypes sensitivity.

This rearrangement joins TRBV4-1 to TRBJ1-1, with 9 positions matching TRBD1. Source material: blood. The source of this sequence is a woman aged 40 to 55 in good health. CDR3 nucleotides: TGCGCCAGCAGCCGTTCCGGTGCACAGGGGGCGGGAGCTTTCTTT. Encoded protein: CASSRSGAQGAGAFF.